This T cell receptor beta chain stems from a study of cytomegalovirus exposure and HLA in healthy donors. Primers: 60 Vbeta forward and 13 Jbeta reverse. Repertoires were generated with immunoSEQ multiplex PCR, while TCRdb's copy carries only in-frame clones and drops some. The sample has roughly 160,000 clones; approximately 80% are singletons. Trimming left V 2 bases short and J 0 bases short, with 12 bases between. There are 17 residues in the CDR3. Germline CDR1 SGHRS, CDR2 YFSETQ. This TCR came from a boy aged 2 to 10 in good health and CMV-seronegative. The source material was PBMCs. V gene TRBV5-1 combines with J gene TRBJ2-6, with D perhaps TRBD1 (5 bases). The CDR3 region is CASSFLQGFSGANVLTF. The CDR3 region has the DNA TGCGCCAGCAGCTTCCTTCAGGGTTTCTCTGGGGCCAACGTCCTGACTTTC.